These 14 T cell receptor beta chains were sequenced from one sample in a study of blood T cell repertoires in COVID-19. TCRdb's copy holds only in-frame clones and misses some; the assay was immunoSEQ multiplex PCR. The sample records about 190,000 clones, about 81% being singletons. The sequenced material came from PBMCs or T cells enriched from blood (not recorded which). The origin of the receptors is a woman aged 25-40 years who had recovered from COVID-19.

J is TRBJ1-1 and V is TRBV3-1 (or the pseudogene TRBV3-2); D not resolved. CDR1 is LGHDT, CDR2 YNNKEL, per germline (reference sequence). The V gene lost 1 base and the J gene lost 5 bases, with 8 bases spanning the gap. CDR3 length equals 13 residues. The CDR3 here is CASSQGAGTEAFF. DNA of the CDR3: TGTGCCAGCAGCCAAGGGGCGGGAACTGAAGCTTTCTTT.

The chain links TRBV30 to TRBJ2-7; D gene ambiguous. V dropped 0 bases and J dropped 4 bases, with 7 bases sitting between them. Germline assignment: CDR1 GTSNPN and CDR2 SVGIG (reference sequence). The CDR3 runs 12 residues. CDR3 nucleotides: TGTGCCTGGAGTGTAACAGAATACGAGCAGTACTTC. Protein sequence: CAWSVTEYEQYF. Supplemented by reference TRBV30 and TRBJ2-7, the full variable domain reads SQTIHQWPATLVQPVGSPLSLECTVEGTSNPNLYWYRQAAGRGLQLLFYSVGIGQISSEVPQNLSASRPQDRQFILSSKKLLLSDSGFYLCAWSVTEYEQYFGPGTRLTVT.

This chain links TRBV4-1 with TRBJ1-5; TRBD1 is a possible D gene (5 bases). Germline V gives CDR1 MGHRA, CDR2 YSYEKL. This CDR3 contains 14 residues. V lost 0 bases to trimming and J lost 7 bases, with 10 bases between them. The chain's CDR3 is CASSQEGDEQPQHF. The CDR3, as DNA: TGCGCCAGCAGCCAAGAAGGGGATGAACAGCCCCAGCATTTT.

The CDR3 region has the DNA TGTGCCAGCAGTTTGACTAGCGGGGGCTACAATGAGCAGTTCTTC. Its translation is CASSLTSGGYNEQFF. The chain employs TRBV27 and TRBJ2-1; 12 positions agree with TRBD2. Unmatched junction bases numbered 0, after V lost 3 bases and J lost 3 bases. CDR1 is MNHEY, CDR2 SMNVEV, per germline (reference sequence). The CDR3 runs 15 residues.

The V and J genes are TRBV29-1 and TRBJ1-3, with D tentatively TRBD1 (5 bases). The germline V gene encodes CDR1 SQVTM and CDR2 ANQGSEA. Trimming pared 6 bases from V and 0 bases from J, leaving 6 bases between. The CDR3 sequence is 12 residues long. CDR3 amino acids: CSVRVSGNTIYF. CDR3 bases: TGCAGCGTCAGGGTCTCTGGAAACACCATATATTTT.

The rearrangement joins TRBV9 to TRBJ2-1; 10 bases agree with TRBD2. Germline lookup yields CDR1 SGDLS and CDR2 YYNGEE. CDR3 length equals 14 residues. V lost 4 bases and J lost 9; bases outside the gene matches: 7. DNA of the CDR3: TGTGCCAGCAGCAACCTAGCGGGGGTGCCTGAGCAGTTCTTC. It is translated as CASSNLAGVPEQFF. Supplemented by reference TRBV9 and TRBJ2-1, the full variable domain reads DSGVTQTPKHLITATGQRVTLRCSPRSGDLSVYWYQQSLDQGLQFLIQYYNGEERAKGNILERFSAQQFPDLHSELNLSSLELGDSALYFCASSNLAGVPEQFFGPGTRLTVL.

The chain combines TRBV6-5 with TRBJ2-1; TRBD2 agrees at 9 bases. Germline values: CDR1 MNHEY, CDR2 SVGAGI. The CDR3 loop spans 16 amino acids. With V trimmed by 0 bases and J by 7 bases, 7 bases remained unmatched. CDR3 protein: CASSYSLAGRRNEQFF. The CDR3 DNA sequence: TGTGCCAGCAGTTACTCCCTAGCGGGACGAAGGAATGAGCAGTTCTTC.

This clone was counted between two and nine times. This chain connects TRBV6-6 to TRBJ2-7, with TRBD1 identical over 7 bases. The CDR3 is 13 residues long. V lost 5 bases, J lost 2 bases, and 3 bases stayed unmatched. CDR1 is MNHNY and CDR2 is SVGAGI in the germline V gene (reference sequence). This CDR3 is CASSRQGPYEQYF. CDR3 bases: TGTGCCAGCAGTAGACAGGGCCCCTACGAGCAGTACTTC.

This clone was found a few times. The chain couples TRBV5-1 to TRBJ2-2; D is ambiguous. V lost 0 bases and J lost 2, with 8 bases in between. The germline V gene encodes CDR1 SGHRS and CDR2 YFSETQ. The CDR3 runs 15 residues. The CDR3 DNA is TGCGCCAGCAGCTTGGGGGTAGCTAACACCGGGGAGCTGTTTTTT. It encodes CASSLGVANTGELFF.

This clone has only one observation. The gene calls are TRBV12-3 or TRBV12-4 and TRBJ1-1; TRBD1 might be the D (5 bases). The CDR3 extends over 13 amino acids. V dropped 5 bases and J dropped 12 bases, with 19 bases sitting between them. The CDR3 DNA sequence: TGTGCCAGCAGTAACGTCCAGGGCCTGGGAACTTTCTTT. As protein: CASSNVQGLGTFF.

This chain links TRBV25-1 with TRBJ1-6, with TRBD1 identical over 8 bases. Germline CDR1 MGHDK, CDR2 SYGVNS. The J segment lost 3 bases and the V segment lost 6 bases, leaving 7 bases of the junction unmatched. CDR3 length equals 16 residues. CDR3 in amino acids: CASSATTGGYNSPLHF. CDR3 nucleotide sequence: TGTGCCAGCAGCGCAACCACAGGGGGCTATAATTCACCCCTCCACTTT.

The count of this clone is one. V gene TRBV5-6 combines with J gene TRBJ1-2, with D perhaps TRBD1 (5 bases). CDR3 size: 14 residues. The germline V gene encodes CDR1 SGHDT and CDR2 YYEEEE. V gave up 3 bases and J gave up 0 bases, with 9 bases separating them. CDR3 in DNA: TGTGCCAGCAGCTGGGGGGGTTCTAACTATGGCTACACCTTC. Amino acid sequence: CASSWGGSNYGYTF. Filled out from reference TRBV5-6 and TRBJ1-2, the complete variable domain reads DAGVTQSPTHLIKTRGQQVTLRCSPKSGHDTVSWYQQALGQGPQFIFQYYEEEERQRGNFPDRFSGHQFPNYSSELNVNALLLGDSALYLCASSWGGSNYGYTFGSGTRLTVV.

The CDR3 DNA reads TGTGCCAGCAGCATCACAGGGTCGGGTCAGCCCCAGCATTTT. Its protein is CASSITGSGQPQHF. The V call is TRBV7-8, the J call TRBJ1-5; a weak D match, TRBD1 (6 bases). The germline V gene encodes CDR1 SGHVS and CDR2 FQNEAQ. This CDR3 is 14 amino acids long. Trimming removed 5 bases from V and 6 bases from J, with 14 bases in between.

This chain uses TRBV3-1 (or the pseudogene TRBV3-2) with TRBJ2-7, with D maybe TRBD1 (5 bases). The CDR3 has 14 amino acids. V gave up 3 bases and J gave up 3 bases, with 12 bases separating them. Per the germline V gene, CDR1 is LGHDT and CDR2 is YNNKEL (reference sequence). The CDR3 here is CASSHGQGYYEQYF. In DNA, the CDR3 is TGTGCCAGCAGCCATGGGCAGGGCTACTACGAGCAGTACTTC.